Described below is a single T cell receptor beta chain sequence and its context. Its antigen is unidentified. An end of the junction does not agree with germline; a read error may underlie this. The authors sequenced patients whose flow cytometry had shown CD8+CD57+ cell expansion. Every patient presented with severe acquired aplastic anemia. When blood sampling took place, the patients had received no therapy. This sample was taken from a study of CD8+CD57+ T cells in acquired aplastic anemia. Study-level findings and limits: Levels of CD8+ Simpson's diversity were not significantly distinct in patients versus controls.

Germline-derived CDR1 and CDR2 are SEHNR and FQNEAQ (reference sequence). There are 14 residues in the CDR3. Profiles of TCR beta VDJ and CDR3 were generated from a genomic DNA template. TCRdb analysed the reads with MiXCR anew, one entry per CDR3 protein. The data contain roughly 250,000 distinct CDR3 sequences, around 82% of them singletons. The V call is TRBV7-9, the J call TRBJ2-5; TRBD2 matches 7 bases. The receptor was derived from a human donor with aplastic anemia. The sample consisted of sorted CD4+, CD8+, or CD8+CD57+ T cells (not recorded which) from PBMCs. The CDR3 here is CASSCDRSGESDEF. CDR3 sequence (DNA): TGTGCCAGCAGCTGTGACAGAAGCGGGGAGAGCGATGAGTTC.